A single sample gave rise to the 26 T cell receptor beta chains below, sequenced in a study of blood T cell repertoires in COVID-19 (dated by TCRdb to 2020 to 2022). Libraries were constructed by the immunoSEQ multiplex PCR assay. TCRdb carries this immuneACCESS record with in-frame sequences only. Its versions omit some clonotypes, under half of them owing to an unresolved V gene in the studies checked, with the rest unexplained. This sample holds roughly 300,000 clones; approximately 91% were observed only once. About 2.2% of the sample lies in the top ten. Specimen: peripheral blood. These receptors all come from a woman aged 25 to 39 with COVID-19, enrolled during active disease.

The CDR3 DNA reads as TGTGCCAGCAGTCTACGGGGGAAGCAGTTCTTC. It yields the protein CASSLRGKQFF. The V and J genes are TRBV11-3 and TRBJ2-1; a weak D match, TRBD2 (6 bases). CDR3 size: 11 residues. Trimming cost V 6 bases and J 11 bases, with 11 bases left between them. Germline CDR1 SGHNT, CDR2 YENEEA.

In this sample, this clone turned up once. The chain links TRBV28 to TRBJ2-7; 8 positions match TRBD1. J was trimmed by 1 base and V by 5 bases; bases with no gene match: 13. Looked up from germline, CDR1 is MDHEN and CDR2 is SYDVKM. This CDR3 is built from 17 residues. CDR3 amino acids: CASSLNPTGALSYEQYF. CDR3 nucleotide sequence: TGTGCCAGCAGTCTAAACCCGACAGGGGCCCTTTCCTACGAGCAGTACTTC.

The chain links TRBV7-2 to TRBJ2-2; 7 positions match TRBD2. The CDR3 consists of 17 residues. Germline CDR1 and CDR2: SGHTA and FQGNSA. The junction had 13 bases not matched to a gene; V was cut back by 5 bases and J by 4 bases. The CDR3 protein is CASSPAGKVAGTGELFF. The CDR3 DNA follows: TGTGCCAGCAGCCCAGCAGGGAAGGTAGCGGGCACCGGGGAGCTGTTTTTT.

The gene calls are TRBV7-7 and TRBJ2-2; D not resolved. Trimming stripped 5 bases from V and 1 base from J, with 8 bases between. Germline V gene lookup returns CDR1 SSHAT and CDR2 FNYEAQ (reference sequence). This CDR3 region has 14 residues. The CDR3: CASSQDKNTGELFF. In nucleotides, the CDR3 is TGTGCCAGCAGCCAAGACAAGAACACCGGGGAGCTGTTTTTT.

This clone was seen once. The chain has TRBV28 and TRBJ2-2, with 9 positions matching TRBD1. V lost 8 bases, J lost 5 bases, and 12 bases stayed unmatched. This CDR3 region has 16 residues. Germline V gives CDR1 MDHEN, CDR2 SYDVKM. The CDR3 nucleotides read TGTGCCAGCGTCGCAGGTGACAGGGGGGCGACCGGGGAGCTGTTTTTT. It specifies CASVAGDRGATGELFF.

The chain is built from TRBV5-5 and TRBJ1-1, with D unresolved. V shed 1 base and J shed 7 bases, with 11 bases lying between them. Germline V gives CDR1 SGHKS, CDR2 YYEKEE (reference sequence). CDR3 size: 13 residues. The CDR3: CASSLSPAGEAFF. The CDR3 region has the DNA TGTGCCAGCAGCTTGAGTCCAGCGGGTGAAGCTTTCTTT.

The genes are TRBV7-6 and TRBJ2-7, with D possibly being TRBD1 (5 bases). The CDR3 is 13 amino acids. With 5 bases removed from V and 4 bases from J, the gap between germline ends came to 12 bases. Germline V gene data show CDR1 as SGHVS and CDR2 as FNYEAQ. CDR3 DNA: TGTGCCAGCAGCGTAAGTAGGGGTTACGAGCAGTACTTC. Its translation is CASSVSRGYEQYF.

V and J are TRBV7-9 and TRBJ1-2; TRBD1 agrees at 10 bases. V lost 6 bases to trimming and J lost 14 bases; unmatched junction nucleotides: 15. The CDR3 length is 14 residues. From germline, CDR1 is SEHNR and CDR2 FQNEAQ (reference sequence). The chain's CDR3 is CASSPPGTGEWRTF. The DNA of the CDR3 is TGTGCCAGCAGTCCCCCCGGGACAGGGGAGTGGAGGACCTTC.

A single count supports this clone. The chain uses TRBV9 and TRBJ2-3; TRBD2 matches at 11 bases. J gave up 3 bases and V 5 bases, and 2 bases lay outside the gene matches. The CDR3 runs 14 residues. CDR1 and CDR2 from the germline V gene are SGDLS and YYNGEE. CDR3 sequence: CASSSGRGTDTQYF. The CDR3 region has the DNA TGTGCCAGCAGTAGCGGGAGGGGGACAGATACGCAGTATTTT.

This rearrangement joins TRBV27 to TRBJ2-4; D perhaps matches TRBD2 (6 bases). V gave up 7 bases and J gave up 1 base, with 14 bases separating them. The germline V gene encodes CDR1 MNHEY and CDR2 SMNVEV (reference sequence). CDR3 size: 15 residues. The CDR3 DNA reads as TGTGCCAGCACCGATCAGGAGGGGGCCAAAAACATTCAGTACTTC. Protein: CASTDQEGAKNIQYF.

The gene calls are TRBV27 and TRBJ2-3; 10 bases are shared with TRBD1. This CDR3 comprises 13 residues. V lost 2 bases, J lost 10 bases, and 3 bases stayed unmatched. CDR1 MNHEY and CDR2 SMNVEV come from the germline V gene (reference sequence). The CDR3 DNA is TGTGCCAGCAGTTTACGGACAGGGGGATCGCAGTATTTT. It encodes CASSLRTGGSQYF.

The chain recombines TRBV5-1 with TRBJ1-1; maybe TRBD1 (5 bases). From germline, CDR1 is SGHRS and CDR2 YFSETQ. Trimming stripped 0 bases from V and 5 bases from J, with 14 bases between. The CDR3 contains 15 residues. CDR3 in DNA: TGCGCCAGCAGCTTGGCTGACCTAGGGGTAACTGAAGCTTTCTTT. It translates to CASSLADLGVTEAFF.

The J gene is TRBJ2-7, the V gene TRBV6-5; D might be TRBD2 (5 bases). The CDR3 has 13 amino acids. Germline V CDR1 and CDR2: MNHEY, SVGAGI. V shed 8 bases and J shed 2 bases, with 13 bases lying between them. The CDR3 nucleotides are TGTGCCAGCGGGAGTTTGGGAGCCTACGAGCAGTACTTC. It encodes CASGSLGAYEQYF.

This chain connects TRBV5-1 to TRBJ2-7; D gene ambiguous. Deletions cut 0 bases from V and 5 bases from J, with 9 bases between. The length of the CDR3 is 13 residues. In germline, CDR1 is SGHRS, CDR2 YFSETQ. As DNA, the CDR3 is TGCGCCAGCAGCTTGGCTGGGCTAAACGAGCAGTACTTC. This codes for CASSLAGLNEQYF.

V and J are TRBV6-6 and TRBJ2-7; possibly TRBD1 for D (5 bases). Trimming pared 0 bases from V and 3 bases from J, leaving 9 bases between. In germline, CDR1 is MNHNY, CDR2 SVGAGI (reference sequence). There are 14 residues in the CDR3. Here the CDR3 reads CASSYSGANYEQYF. CDR3 coding DNA: TGTGCCAGCAGTTACTCTGGGGCAAACTACGAGCAGTACTTC.

The CDR3 DNA sequence: TGTGCCAGCAGCAAGAGGACAGGGGGCGAAAAACTGTTTTTT. Its translation: CASSKRTGGEKLFF. The V gene is TRBV7-9, the J gene TRBJ1-4; 11 nucleotides agree with TRBD1. The V and J ends lost 5 bases and 8 bases, in that order; junction bases with no gene match: 4. This CDR3 has 14 residues. Germline CDR1 is SEHNR and CDR2 is FQNEAQ (reference sequence).

This clone was detected only once. The V call is TRBV7-9, the J call TRBJ2-1; TRBD2 matches 7 bases. Germline-derived CDR1 and CDR2 are SEHNR and FQNEAQ (reference sequence). The CDR3 consists of 16 residues. J was trimmed by 6 bases and V by 5 bases; bases with no gene match: 13. This CDR3 reads CASSPWGAGISNEQFF. CDR3 nucleotides: TGTGCCAGCAGCCCCTGGGGAGCGGGAATAAGCAATGAGCAGTTCTTC.

The genes are TRBV5-1 and TRBJ1-2, with 7 nucleotides matching TRBD1. Germline V gene data show CDR1 as SGHRS and CDR2 as YFSETQ. With 4 bases clipped from V and 2 bases from J, the junction kept 2 bases outside the gene matches. The CDR3 length is 13 residues. This CDR3 reads CASSPTGNYGYTF. In DNA, the CDR3 is TGCGCCAGCAGCCCGACAGGGAACTATGGCTACACCTTC.

The chain employs TRBV9 and TRBJ2-7; D perhaps matches TRBD2 (7 bases). Trimming removed 4 bases from V and 2 bases from J, with 13 bases in between. Per germline, CDR1 SGDLS and CDR2 YYNGEE. The CDR3 is 14 residues long. The CDR3 reads CASSLSGTTYEQYF. The DNA for the CDR3 is TGTGCCAGCAGCCTGAGCGGGACAACCTACGAGCAGTACTTC.

The chain has TRBV5-6 and TRBJ2-3, with 8 positions matching TRBD1. Looked up from germline, CDR1 is SGHDT and CDR2 is YYEEEE. The CDR3 spans 16 residues. V lost 4 bases and J lost 2; bases outside the gene matches: 9. CDR3 nucleotide sequence: TGTGCCAGCAGCCCGAGAAGGACAGGGTACACAGATACGCAGTATTTT. Amino acid sequence: CASSPRRTGYTDTQYF. The full variable domain, with the rest looked up from reference TRBV5-6 and TRBJ2-3, is DAGVTQSPTHLIKTRGQQVTLRCSPKSGHDTVSWYQQALGQGPQFIFQYYEEEERQRGNFPDRFSGHQFPNYSSELNVNALLLGDSALYLCASSPRRTGYTDTQYFGPGTRLTVL.

This clone was found once. The rearrangement uses TRBV29-1 and TRBJ2-7; 8 bases align to TRBD2. V was clipped by 1 base and J by 2 bases; unmatched bases: 10. Germline lookup yields CDR1 SQVTM and CDR2 ANQGSEA. There are 16 residues in the CDR3. The CDR3 reads CSVEGGGLEAPYEQYF. The CDR3 bases are TGCAGCGTTGAAGGGGGGGGACTAGAGGCCCCCTACGAGCAGTACTTC.

The chain has TRBV5-1 and TRBJ2-5; D not resolved. V shed 4 bases and J shed 2 bases, with 3 bases lying between them. Germline V lookup: CDR1 SGHRS, CDR2 YFSETQ. There are 11 residues in the CDR3. In nucleotides, the CDR3 is TGCGCCAGCAGCATACAAGAGACCCAGTACTTC. Residues: CASSIQETQYF.

The J gene is TRBJ2-7, the V gene TRBV2; D ambiguous. CDR3 length: 14 amino acids. CDR1 is SNHLY, CDR2 FYNNEI, per germline. Trimming cost V 7 bases and J 2 bases, with 15 bases left between them. The CDR3 nucleotides read TGTGCCAGCACGAGAGAGGCAGATCCCTACGAGCAGTACTTC. Translating gives CASTREADPYEQYF.

J is TRBJ1-6 and V is TRBV27; no definite D call. CDR1 is MNHEY and CDR2 is SMNVEV in the germline V gene (reference sequence). The CDR3 is made up of 16 amino acids. V lost 7 bases and J 2 bases, leaving 15 bases between the germline ends. CDR3 nucleotide sequence: TGTGCCAGCATTGGCCAAGAGGGTACCTATAATTCACCCCTCCACTTT. Its translation is CASIGQEGTYNSPLHF.

The J gene is TRBJ1-5, the V gene TRBV19; a possible D gene is TRBD1 (5 bases). Germline V gives CDR1 LNHDA, CDR2 SQIVND (reference sequence). The V end was cut by 4 bases, the J end by 1 base, with 14 bases between. This CDR3 is 16 amino acids long. CDR3 sequence (DNA): TGTGCCAGTAGTAAGTGGGGCCAGGGAAGCAATCAGCCCCAGCATTTT. Protein sequence: CASSKWGQGSNQPQHF.

The gene calls are TRBV5-6 and TRBJ1-2; the D gene is possibly TRBD1 (6 bases). V lost 1 base and J 8 bases, leaving 18 bases between the germline ends. This CDR3 is built from 15 residues. CDR1 is SGHDT and CDR2 is YYEEEE in the germline V gene. This chain's CDR3 is CASSLPMTGPGGYTF. CDR3 DNA sequence: TGTGCCAGCAGCTTGCCAATGACAGGCCCCGGGGGCTACACCTTC.